These T cell receptor beta chains were read from a single sample in a study of T cells after yellow fever vaccination. TCRdb ran MiXCR on the 5' RACE reads and lists one entry per CDR3 protein. The profile shows 450,000 to 600,000 distinct CDR3 sequences, about a sixth of them singletons. The sequences come from PBMCs, collected more than 4 days after the first yellow fever vaccination. The receptors were gathered from a man in his late teens or twenties who received the YFV17D yellow fever vaccine. Each CDR3 is given with its conserved first and last residue. The order of the fields is D gene, V gene, J gene, clone size, CDR3 DNA, CDR3 protein. The D gene is left open where the match is weak. Size is stated for part of the rows, as once, few or many counts, or as a class when the clone is expanded.

.,TRBV11-1,TRBJ2-5,once,TGTGCCAGCAGCTTAGCAGGCGGCAGGGGATTCTCTTGGGGAGAGACCCAGTACTTC,CASSLAGGRGFSWGETQYF
.,TRBV29-1,TRBJ1-1,few,TGCAGCGCCGTGTACAGCGGTAACACTGAAGCTTTCTTT,CSAVYSGNTEAFF
TRBD1,TRBV5-5,TRBJ2-1,few,TGTGCCAGCAGCTTGGGGACAGGGTTATTGGGTGAGCAGTTCTTC,CASSLGTGLLGEQFF
.,TRBV15,TRBJ2-2,.,TGTGCCACCAGCCGAGGAGGGGCAGGATCCGGGGAGCTGTTTTTT,CATSRGGAGSGELFF
.,TRBV12-3/TRBV12-4,TRBJ2-5,many,TGTGCCAGCAGTTTAGTTCCGGGGCGGGGAGAGACCCAGTACTTC,CASSLVPGRGETQYF
.,TRBV6-2/TRBV6-3,TRBJ2-5,.,TGTGCCAGCAGTTTTCTAGCCACGACCCAGTACTTC,CASSFLATTQYF
.,TRBV7-3,TRBJ2-2,.,TGTGCCAGCAGCCAAATGGGACTTCGGACCGGGGAGCTGTTTTTT,CASSQMGLRTGELFF
TRBD1,TRBV4-3,TRBJ2-5,few,TGCGCCAGCAGCACACAGGGGGGAGAGACCCAGTACTTC,CASSTQGGETQYF
TRBD1,TRBV5-1,TRBJ1-1,few,TGCGCCAGCAGCTGGGGGGACAGCACTGAAGCTTTCTTT,CASSWGDSTEAFF
TRBD2,TRBV11-2,TRBJ2-3,.,TGTGCCAGCAGCTTAGCATCAAGCGGGGGGCACACAGATACGCAGTATTTT,CASSLASSGGHTDTQYF
TRBD2,TRBV7-2,TRBJ2-3,.,TGTGCCAGCAGCTTAGTTGCTAGCGGGGGGGCGGGTACGCAGTATTTT,CASSLVASGGAGTQYF
.,TRBV5-3,TRBJ1-5,few,TGTGCCAGAAGCTTGGACCCGGAGGGCAATCAGCCCCAGCATTTT,CARSLDPEGNQPQHF
.,TRBV7-2,TRBJ2-7,.,TGTGCCAGCAGCGTGGTAAAGGACGGCACCTACGAGCAGTACTTC,CASSVVKDGTYEQYF
.,TRBV15,TRBJ2-4,.,TGTGCCACCAGCAGAGATGACGGGGTCCCCCCCAAAAACATTCAGTACTTC,CATSRDDGVPPKNIQYF
.,TRBV12-3/TRBV12-4,TRBJ2-5,.,TGTGCCAGCACTCGCGACCTCCCACAGGAGACCCAGTACTTC,CASTRDLPQETQYF
TRBD1,TRBV7-2,TRBJ2-4,many,TGTGCCAGCAGCTTGGCTACCGTCCTAGATATGGGACAGGGGAGAAACATTCAGTACTTC,CASSLATVLDMGQGRNIQYF
TRBD2,TRBV7-9,TRBJ2-1,.,TGTGCCAGCAGCAGAATCCGGACTAGCGGGGGGCATTACAATGAGCAGTTCTTC,CASSRIRTSGGHYNEQFF
TRBD2,TRBV19,TRBJ2-7,.,TGTGCCAGCCGGGGCCTCTCTAGCGGGGGGACTTCCTACGAGCAGTACTTC,CASRGLSSGGTSYEQYF
.,TRBV20-1,TRBJ2-3,few,TGCAGTGCTGGGACGCCCTCCGGTACGCAGTATTTT,CSAGTPSGTQYF
.,TRBV6-2/TRBV6-3,TRBJ2-1,many,TGTGCCAGCAGTTACTCGAGTGTGAGAGGGGTCTACAATGAGCAGTTCTTC,CASSYSSVRGVYNEQFF
.,TRBV5-4,TRBJ2-1,few,TGTGCCAGCAGCCCTCTCCCGGGATCCTACAATGAGCAGTTCTTC,CASSPLPGSYNEQFF
.,TRBV4-3,TRBJ2-3,few,TGCGCCAGCAGCCATTCCTGGCCGGACCTGAATCGCAATACGCAGTATTTT,CASSHSWPDLNRNTQYF
.,TRBV5-1,TRBJ1-2,few,TGCGCCAGCAGCAGGGACGTAGGAAACTATGGCTACACCTTC,CASSRDVGNYGYTF
.,TRBV20-1,TRBJ1-5,few,TGCAGTGCTAAACAACCGGGGGGGGTTGATCAGCCCCAGCATTTT,CSAKQPGGVDQPQHF
TRBD2,TRBV7-9,TRBJ2-1,many,TGTGCCAGCAGCTTTAGCGGGGGGGCCGGTGAGCAGTTCTTC,CASSFSGGAGEQFF
TRBD1,TRBV4-1,TRBJ2-7,few,TGCGCCAGCAGCCAATGGGGACAGGGGGCGAGGGAGCAGTACTTC,CASSQWGQGAREQYF
.,TRBV7-8,TRBJ1-2,.,TGTGCCAGCAGCTTAGAGGGGGGATTCTATGGCTACACCTTC,CASSLEGGFYGYTF
TRBD1,TRBV7-9,TRBJ1-6,few,TGTGCCAGCAGCACCGACAGGGTAAATTCACCCCTCCACTTT,CASSTDRVNSPLHF
.,TRBV29-1,TRBJ2-6,.,TGCAGCGTGGGGGCGACAGAAGGGGCCAACGTCCTGACTTTC,CSVGATEGANVLTF
.,TRBV20-1,TRBJ2-1,few,TGCAGTGCTAGAGCCCTCGGAGGGGACTACAATGAGCAGTTCTTC,CSARALGGDYNEQFF
TRBD1,TRBV5-1,TRBJ1-6,few,TGCGCCAGCAGCGGACAGGGGGGCGCGATCTCACCCCTCCACTTT,CASSGQGGAISPLHF
TRBD1,TRBV5-6,TRBJ2-1,.,TGTGCCAGCATCCTCGGGACAGGTGGGAATGAGCAGTTCTTC,CASILGTGGNEQFF
.,TRBV29-1,TRBJ2-3,.,TGCAGCGTTGGGAAGCGGTGGGGCCAAGATACGCAGTATTTT,CSVGKRWGQDTQYF
.,TRBV12-5,TRBJ2-2,few,TGTGCTAGTGTAATGAGCGGGGAGCTGTTTTTT,CASVMSGELFF
.,TRBV7-2,TRBJ1-1,many,TGTGCCAGCAGCCCTTGGAGGGTTAACACTGAAGCTTTCTTT,CASSPWRVNTEAFF
.,TRBV4-1,TRBJ2-7,few,TGCGCCAGCAGCCACCTTCGAGACCGGGACGAGCAGTACTTC,CASSHLRDRDEQYF
.,TRBV6-1,TRBJ2-2,.,TGTGCCAGCAGTGAACCGGCTTCGACCACCGGGGAGCTGTTTTTT,CASSEPASTTGELFF
.,TRBV20-1,TRBJ2-6,few,TGCAGTGCCCACCGAAGGGGCAGTGGGGCCAACGTCCTGACTTTC,CSAHRRGSGANVLTF
TRBD1,TRBV6-2/TRBV6-3,TRBJ1-1,.,TGTGCCAGCAATAGACGACAGGGTGAAACTGAAGCTTTCTTT,CASNRRQGETEAFF
TRBD2,TRBV5-4,TRBJ2-3,.,TGTGCCAGCAGCCCACGGGAGGGGCCAGGGCCCACAGATACGCAGTATTTT,CASSPREGPGPTDTQYF
.,TRBV20-1,TRBJ1-5,.,TGCAGTGCTAGAGATAGGTCGGGGGCGGACCAGCCCCAGCATTTT,CSARDRSGADQPQHF
.,TRBV18,TRBJ2-3,few,TGTGCCAGCTCACCACCGTGGGGGCCTAGCACAGATACGCAGTATTTT,CASSPPWGPSTDTQYF
.,TRBV20-1,TRBJ2-5,.,TGCAGTGCTAGGCAGGCCCCCTCCTCCGCCGAGACCCAGTACTTC,CSARQAPSSAETQYF
TRBD1,TRBV7-9,TRBJ1-2,few,TGTGCCAGCAGCACCGGACAGGGTAATGACTATGGCTACACCTTC,CASSTGQGNDYGYTF
TRBD2,TRBV9,TRBJ2-5,.,TGTGCCAGCAGCGAGCGGCTAGCGGGGGCCTCAGAGACCCAGTACTTC,CASSERLAGASETQYF
TRBD1,TRBV28,TRBJ2-2,few,TGTGCCAGCAGTTCCCAACAGGGGGCGGGCACCGGGGAGCTGTTTTTT,CASSSQQGAGTGELFF
.,TRBV29-1,TRBJ2-5,.,TGCAGCGTTGAGACAGAAGAGGCCCAGTACTTC,CSVETEEAQYF
.,TRBV19,TRBJ2-1,.,TGTGCCAGTAGTATTAGGCGAAACGGGCGTGAGCAGTTCTTC,CASSIRRNGREQFF
.,TRBV5-1,TRBJ2-7,.,TGCGCCAGCAGCTTCCGGGGGGCCCTCAGTCTTCAGGGCGAGCAGTACTTC,CASSFRGALSLQGEQYF
TRBD2,TRBV5-6,TRBJ2-1,few,TGTGCCAGCAGCCCCAACTGGGGAGGGGCTGTTGAGCAGTTCTTC,CASSPNWGGAVEQFF
TRBD1,TRBV19,TRBJ1-5,.,TGTGCCAGTACCACAACCCGGCAGGGGGTGAGGCCCCAGCATTTT,CASTTTRQGVRPQHF
.,TRBV3-1,TRBJ2-1,.,TGTGCCAGCAGCCTAAGGTCCGGCGGCTACCCACCCGATGAGCAGTTCTTC,CASSLRSGGYPPDEQFF
.,TRBV4-1,TRBJ1-4,.,TGCGCCAGCAGCCAATTTGTGGACGGCCCTGAAAAACTGTTTTTT,CASSQFVDGPEKLFF
TRBD1,TRBV5-4,TRBJ2-5,.,TGTGCCAGCAGCTTCCAGGGGGTCCAAGAGACCCAGTACTTC,CASSFQGVQETQYF
.,TRBV27,TRBJ2-6,few,TGTGCCAGCAGTGTAGAGGGCACTGGGGCCAACGTCCTGACTTTC,CASSVEGTGANVLTF
TRBD1,TRBV5-1,TRBJ1-4,few,TGCGCCAGCAGCAAGGACAGGGATGAAAAACTGTTTTTT,CASSKDRDEKLFF